These 27 T cell receptor beta chains were sequenced from one sample in a study of control samples from healthy donors and cancer patients. Clones were sequenced by immunoSEQ multiplex PCR, and TCRdb holds only the in-frame ones, with some missing. This table holds tens of thousands of clones, about 90% found once. The sample was PBMCs. The origin of the receptors is a woman in her sixties or seventies with head and neck cancer.

The chain uses TRBV6-1 and TRBJ1-6; no reliable D call. The V end was cut by 4 bases, the J end by 0 bases, with 10 bases between. Germline V gene sequence: CDR1 MNHNS, CDR2 SASEGT. The CDR3 is 16 residues long. The CDR3 nucleotides are TGTGCCAGCAGTGTGGTGGCAGCCTCCTATAATTCACCCCTCCACTTT. This translates into CASSVVAASYNSPLHF.

This rearrangement joins TRBV7-9 to TRBJ2-3; D may be TRBD1 (6 bases). The CDR3 is 16 amino acids. Germline assignment: CDR1 SEHNR and CDR2 FQNEAQ (reference sequence). V dropped 0 bases and J dropped 2 bases, with 12 bases sitting between them. Written as DNA, the CDR3 is TGTGCCAGCAGCTTAGCTAGACAGGAGGTCACAGATACGCAGTATTTT. Its protein is CASSLARQEVTDTQYF.

This sequence joins TRBV19 and TRBJ1-5, with a tentative D call TRBD1 (6 bases). The V end was cut by 3 bases, the J end by 7 bases, with 10 bases between. Germline lookup yields CDR1 LNHDA and CDR2 SQIVND (reference sequence). There are 13 residues in the CDR3. CDR3 sequence reads: CASSMDSEQPQHF. The CDR3 region has the DNA TGTGCCAGTAGTATGGACAGTGAACAGCCCCAGCATTTT.

This sequence joins TRBV6-5 and TRBJ1-5, with D tentatively TRBD1 (6 bases). V lost 11 bases and J 5 bases, leaving 16 bases between the germline ends. Germline V gene data show CDR1 as MNHEY and CDR2 as SVGAGI. The CDR3 covers 13 residues. CDR3 in DNA: TGTGCCGGTGCCACAGGGAAGGATCAGCCCCAGCATTTT. As protein: CAGATGKDQPQHF.

The chain uses TRBV24-1 and TRBJ1-3; no reliable D call. Trimming left V 2 bases short and J 2 bases short, with 6 bases between. The CDR3 consists of 14 residues. Looked up from germline, CDR1 is KGHDR and CDR2 is SFDVKD. CDR3 protein: CATSDSGAGNTIYF. DNA for the CDR3: TGTGCCACCAGTGATTCGGGAGCTGGAAACACCATATATTTT.

This clone was picked up one time. The chain is built from TRBV20-1 and TRBJ2-7, with unresolved D. V was cut by 6 bases and J by 6 bases, with 12 bases left in between. This CDR3 is 11 amino acids long. Per germline, CDR1 DFQATT and CDR2 SNEGSKA (reference sequence). CDR3 amino acids: CSARLRGEQYF. The CDR3 DNA reads TGCAGTGCGAGATTGCGTGGCGAGCAGTACTTC.

The chain employs TRBV9 and TRBJ2-7, with TRBD2 matching over 8 bases. Per germline, CDR1 SGDLS and CDR2 YYNGEE. V was pared by 3 bases and J by 5 bases, with 10 bases of the junction left unmatched. The CDR3 totals 15 residues. CDR3 loop: CASSATSGWRDEQYF. The DNA for the CDR3 is TGTGCCAGCAGCGCCACTAGCGGATGGCGGGACGAGCAGTACTTC.

The chain links TRBV18 to TRBJ2-2; D unresolved. In germline, CDR1 is KGHSH, CDR2 LQKENI. Trimming shortened V by 4 bases and J by 6 bases, and 6 bases separated the two germline ends. The CDR3 consists of 12 residues. The CDR3, as DNA: TGTGCCAGCTCACAGGGATCCGGGGAGCTGTTTTTT. Residues: CASSQGSGELFF.

J is TRBJ2-1 and V is TRBV7-2, with 9 bases aligning to TRBD2. The CDR3 runs to 16 residues. Trimming removed 1 base from V and 4 bases from J; junction bases left unmatched: 5. Germline loops: CDR1 SGHTA, CDR2 FQGNSA. The CDR3: CASSLVAGAPYNEQFF. CDR3 DNA sequence: TGTGCCAGCAGCTTAGTAGCGGGAGCCCCATACAATGAGCAGTTCTTC. Full variable domain (rest looked up from reference TRBV7-2 and TRBJ2-1): GAGVSQSPSNKVTEKGKDVELRCDPISGHTALYWYRQSLGQGLEFLIYFQGNSAPDKSGLPSDRFSAERTGGSVSTLTIQRTQQEDSAVYLCASSLVAGAPYNEQFFGPGTRLTVL.

This clone was detected once. The chain combines TRBV5-5 with TRBJ2-1; D is undetermined. Trimming stripped 4 bases from V and 8 bases from J, with 19 bases between. Per the germline V gene, CDR1 is SGHKS and CDR2 is YYEKEE (reference sequence). The CDR3 has 15 residues. CDR3 sequence (DNA): TGTGCCAGCAGCAGGTTTAGGGCTAACCTTCATGAGCAGTTCTTC. It specifies CASSRFRANLHEQFF.

The chain employs TRBV4-1 and TRBJ1-1, with D uncertain. Germline loops: CDR1 MGHRA, CDR2 YSYEKL. CDR3 size: 13 residues. V was shortened by 1 base and J by 8 bases, with 11 bases between the two germline ends. CDR3 protein: CASSQGVWGEAFF. DNA of the CDR3: TGCGCCAGCAGCCAAGGGGTTTGGGGAGAAGCTTTCTTT.

V is TRBV7-9 and J is TRBJ2-7; possibly TRBD2 for D (5 bases). The CDR3 is 14 amino acids. Germline-derived CDR1 and CDR2 are SEHNR and FQNEAQ (reference sequence). Trimming took off 0 bases at V and 3 bases at J, with 9 bases between the two ends. The CDR3: CASSLASGGYEQYF. CDR3 coding DNA: TGTGCCAGCAGCTTAGCAAGCGGCGGCTACGAGCAGTACTTC.

This sequence joins TRBV5-4 and TRBJ2-3, with TRBD2 matching 13 bases. V lost 4 bases and J lost 4; bases outside the gene matches: 15. Germline assignment: CDR1 SGHNT and CDR2 YYREEE (reference sequence). The CDR3 is made up of 19 amino acids. CDR3 sequence: CASSQRNRWTSGSADTQYF. CDR3 in DNA: TGTGCCAGCAGCCAAAGAAATCGTTGGACTAGCGGGAGCGCAGATACGCAGTATTTT. The variable domain in full, completed from reference TRBV5-4 and TRBJ2-3, reads ETGVTQSPTHLIKTRGQQVTLRCSSQSGHNTVSWYQQALGQGPQFIFQYYREEENGRGNFPPRFSGLQFPNYSSELNVNALELDDSALYLCASSQRNRWTSGSADTQYFGPGTRLTVL.

The chain combines TRBV29-1 with TRBJ2-1, with TRBD1 matching over 7 bases. There are 13 residues in the CDR3. Germline V gene data show CDR1 as SQVTM and CDR2 as ANQGSEA. The V gene end was trimmed by 3 bases and the J gene end by 4 bases; junction bases not matched to a gene: 3. The CDR3 DNA follows: TGCAGCGTTGACGGGACAGAGTACAATGAGCAGTTCTTC. As protein: CSVDGTEYNEQFF.

The chain links TRBV18 to TRBJ1-6, with TRBD1 matching 7 bases. V shed 3 bases and J 4 bases; nucleotides not matched to a gene: 3. The CDR3 has 15 amino acids. The germline gives CDR1 KGHSH, CDR2 LQKENI. CDR3 residues: CASSPGQVYNSPLHF. The CDR3 DNA follows: TGTGCCAGCTCACCTGGACAGGTTTATAATTCACCCCTCCACTTT.

The chain carries TRBV5-1 and TRBJ2-2; D possibly corresponds to TRBD2 (6 bases). The V gene's germline CDR1 is SGHRS and CDR2 YFSETQ. Trimming removed 5 bases at V and 7 bases at J, with 12 bases between. The CDR3 sequence is 13 residues long. The CDR3 DNA reads as TGCGCCAGCAGACCGGGGGAACACGGGGAGCTGTTTTTT. Translating it yields CASRPGEHGELFF.

This clone appeared a few times. J is TRBJ2-7 and V is TRBV6-2 or TRBV6-3; D is uncertain. V was trimmed by 6 bases and J by 4 bases, leaving 7 bases between them. CDR3 size: 11 residues. Germline V gives CDR1 MNHEY, CDR2 SVGEGT. CDR3 loop: CASSQQYEQYF. The CDR3 nucleotides read TGTGCCAGCAGCCAACAATACGAGCAGTACTTC.

V is TRBV6-6 and J is TRBJ1-3, with D unresolved. Germline V gene sequence: CDR1 MNHNY, CDR2 SVGAGI (reference sequence). The CDR3 is made up of 13 amino acids. Trimming took 0 bases from V and 10 from J, leaving 10 bases between them. The CDR3 loop reads CASSYSITNTIYF. The CDR3 region has the DNA TGTGCCAGCAGTTACTCGATCACGAATACCATATATTTT.

This rearrangement joins TRBV3-1 (or the pseudogene TRBV3-2) to TRBJ1-1; D remains unclear. V dropped 1 base and J dropped 1 base, with 4 bases sitting between them. The V gene's germline CDR1 is LGHDT and CDR2 YNNKEL (reference sequence). The CDR3 runs to 13 residues. CDR3 sequence reads: CASSQGRNTEAFF. The CDR3 DNA follows: TGTGCCAGCAGCCAAGGGCGGAACACTGAAGCTTTCTTT.

The rearrangement links TRBV15 to TRBJ2-2; D could derive from TRBD1 or TRBD2 (5 bases each). V was shortened by 8 bases and J by 4 bases, with 11 bases between the two germline ends. The CDR3 is 13 amino acids. Germline V CDR1 and CDR2: LNHNV, YYDKDF (reference sequence). CDR3 in DNA: TGTGCCACCGGGGACGGAATCACCGGGGAGCTGTTTTTT. Translation: CATGDGITGELFF.

This clone was observed a single time. The chain employs TRBV27 and TRBJ2-2; possible D gene TRBD2, 6 bases. V shed 4 bases and J shed 7 bases, with 13 bases lying between them. The CDR3 extends over 14 amino acids. Germline values: CDR1 MNHEY, CDR2 SMNVEV (reference sequence). The CDR3 reads CASSSTSLIGELFF. The CDR3 nucleotides read TGTGCCAGCAGTTCGACTAGTTTAATCGGGGAGCTGTTTTTT.

Only one count was recorded for this clone. CDR3 amino acids: CASSGGYSQGGELFF. CDR3 in DNA: TGTGCCAGCAGTGGGGGGTACAGTCAAGGCGGGGAGCTGTTTTTT. The J gene is TRBJ2-2, the V gene TRBV2; D may be TRBD1 or TRBD2 (5 bases each). Germline V gene data show CDR1 as SNHLY and CDR2 as FYNNEI. V was pared by 4 bases and J by 7 bases, with 16 bases between. This CDR3 is built from 15 residues.

The V and J genes are TRBV4-2 and TRBJ2-2; 13 bases line up with TRBD2. Germline V gene lookup returns CDR1 LGHNA and CDR2 YNFKEQ. The CDR3 has 16 residues. With 7 bases clipped from V and 4 bases from J, the junction kept 6 bases outside the gene matches. The CDR3: CASKLAGGPGTGELFF. DNA of the CDR3: TGTGCCAGCAAACTAGCGGGAGGGCCCGGCACCGGGGAGCTGTTTTTT.

The genes are TRBV7-2 and TRBJ1-1; D perhaps matches TRBD1 (5 bases). The CDR3 spans 15 residues. The V end was cut by 2 bases, the J end by 4 bases, with 14 bases between. Germline-derived CDR1 and CDR2 are SGHTA and FQGNSA. CDR3 coding DNA: TGTGCCAGCAGCTTATATAACACAGGCGCCACTGAAGCTTTCTTT. Its protein product is CASSLYNTGATEAFF.

The rearrangement joins TRBV2 to TRBJ2-7, with a weak D call TRBD2 (6 bases). CDR1 is SNHLY, CDR2 FYNNEI, per germline. Deletions cut 5 bases from V and 7 bases from J, with 21 bases between. This CDR3 spans 15 amino acids. CDR3 region: CASSKEGPKVGEQYF. The DNA of the CDR3 is TGTGCCAGCAGTAAGGAGGGACCAAAAGTAGGGGAGCAGTACTTC.

This rearrangement joins TRBV5-4 to TRBJ2-7; 10 bases match TRBD1. Trimming removed 5 bases from V and 2 bases from J; junction bases left unmatched: 7. The CDR3 spans 15 residues. Per germline, CDR1 SGHNT and CDR2 YYREEE (reference sequence). The CDR3 sequence: CASSSPGQGPYEQYF. The CDR3, as DNA: TGTGCCAGCAGTTCTCCGGGACAGGGGCCCTACGAGCAGTACTTC.

The chain is built from TRBV28 and TRBJ2-7; 10 bases line up with TRBD1. CDR3 length: 14 residues. The germline CDR1 and CDR2 sequences are MDHEN and SYDVKM. V lost 3 bases and J lost 7; bases outside the gene matches: 6. CDR3 DNA: TGTGCCAGCAGTTTGAGACAGGGGGCAGGGGAGCAGTACTTC. This sequence encodes CASSLRQGAGEQYF.